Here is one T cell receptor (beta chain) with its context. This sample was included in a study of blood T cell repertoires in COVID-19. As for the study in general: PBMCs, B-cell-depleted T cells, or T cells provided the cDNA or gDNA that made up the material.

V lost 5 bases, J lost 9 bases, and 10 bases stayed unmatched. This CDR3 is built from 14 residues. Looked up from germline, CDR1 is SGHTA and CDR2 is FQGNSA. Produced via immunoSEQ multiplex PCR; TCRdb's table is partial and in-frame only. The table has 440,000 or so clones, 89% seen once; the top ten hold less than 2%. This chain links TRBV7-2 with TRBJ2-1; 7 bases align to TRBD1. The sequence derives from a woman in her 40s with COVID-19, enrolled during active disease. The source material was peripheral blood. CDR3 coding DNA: TGTGCCAGCAGCGAAGACAGGGTTAAGGGTGAGCAGTTCTTC. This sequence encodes CASSEDRVKGEQFF.